The T cell receptor beta chain under discussion was sequenced for a study of early T cells in non-severe SARS-CoV-2 infection. Study-wide findings and caveats: Using VDJdb, the matching emphasized anti-spike CD8 responses while missing private and CD4 specificities.

The ends were cut back, 0 bases at V and 5 bases at J, with 8 bases in the middle. CDR1 and CDR2 (germline): WNHNN, SYGVQD (reference sequence). The CDR3 spans 13 residues. In this sample, this clonotype turned up a few times. Its antigen is not known. Each single cDNA molecule received a unique molecular identifier. Via MiXCR, TCRdb re-called the 5' RACE reads, giving one row per CDR3 protein. The table shows around 68,000 distinct CDR3 sequences, with approximately 6% occurring only once. J is TRBJ2-7 and V is TRBV10-1, with D unresolved. The receptor comes from an adult who was a healthcare worker with PCR-confirmed SARS-CoV-2 infection or an uninfected control (not recorded which). Material: whole blood, obtained at baseline. This CDR3 is CASSESGIDEQYF. DNA for the CDR3: TGCGCCAGCAGTGAGTCTGGCATCGACGAGCAGTACTTC.